These T cell receptor beta chains were read from a single sample in a study of T cells after yellow fever vaccination. From the 5' RACE reads, TCRdb called clonotypes with MiXCR, one entry per CDR3 protein. Among some 670,000 distinct CDR3 sequences, around 12% were seen once, and the ten largest hold about 15%. Sample: PBMCs, taken on the day of the yellow fever booster vaccination. These receptors came from a young man who received the YFV17D yellow fever vaccine. CDR3s include the opening cysteine and the closing phenylalanine or tryptophan. Each record gives: J gene, D gene, clone size, V gene, CDR3 protein, CDR3 DNA. A D gene is named only where the DNA matches it firmly. Not all rows give a size; the values are once, few, many and, for expanded clones, a class.

TRBJ1-1	NA	few	TRBV18	CASSPGTAMNTEAFF	TGTGCCAGCTCACCTGGGACGGCTATGAACACTGAAGCTTTCTTT
TRBJ2-2	NA	many	TRBV5-1	CASSPTGLGTGELFF	TGCGCCAGCAGCCCCACAGGGTTGGGCACCGGGGAGCTGTTTTTT
TRBJ2-3	NA	NA	TRBV18	CASSPPVLTVQYF	TGTGCCAGCTCACCACCGGTCCTAACAGTACAGTATTTT
TRBJ2-7	NA	few	TRBV20-1	CSAESRDGIYEQYF	TGCAGTGCTGAATCCCGGGACGGAATCTACGAGCAGTACTTC
TRBJ2-2	NA	many	TRBV27	CASSFLSGNTGELFF	TGTGCCAGCAGTTTCCTTAGCGGGAACACCGGGGAGCTGTTTTTT
TRBJ2-1	TRBD1	few	TRBV12-3/TRBV12-4	CASSRAGGSSYNEQFF	TGTGCCAGCAGCCGGGCAGGGGGCTCATCCTACAATGAGCAGTTCTTC
TRBJ1-1	TRBD1	NA	TRBV6-5	CASSYGWTGWGMNTEAFF	TGTGCCAGCAGTTATGGGTGGACAGGGTGGGGGATGAACACTGAAGCTTTCTTT
TRBJ2-1	TRBD2	NA	TRBV7-8	CASSLAPTSGHNEQFF	TGTGCCAGCAGCTTAGCGCCAACTAGCGGGCACAATGAGCAGTTCTTC
TRBJ1-2	NA	few	TRBV29-1	CSVEEARRANYGYTF	TGCAGCGTTGAAGAAGCCCGGAGAGCTAACTATGGCTACACCTTC
TRBJ1-4	NA	few	TRBV25-1	CASSERKGGMEKLFF	TGTGCCAGCAGTGAACGCAAGGGGGGGATGGAAAAACTGTTTTTT
TRBJ2-5	NA	NA	TRBV3-1	CASSSPKQETQYF	TGTGCCAGCAGCTCACCTAAACAAGAGACCCAGTACTTC
TRBJ1-1	NA	few	TRBV12-3/TRBV12-4	CASSATGAAEAFF	TGTGCCAGCAGTGCTACAGGAGCTGCTGAAGCTTTCTTT
TRBJ2-1	TRBD2	NA	TRBV20-1	CSADLAGGSSYNEQFF	TGCAGTGCTGACCTAGCGGGAGGGAGCTCCTACAATGAGCAGTTCTTC
TRBJ1-2	NA	few	TRBV7-9	CASSLSSGAYGYTF	TGTGCCAGCAGCTTATCATCAGGGGCCTATGGCTACACCTTC
TRBJ2-3	TRBD2	NA	TRBV30	CAWHTIAGGGDTQYF	TGTGCCTGGCATACTATAGCGGGAGGTGGAGATACGCAGTATTTT
TRBJ2-2	NA	few	TRBV6-2/TRBV6-3	CASSKDRPNTGELFF	TGTGCCAGCAGCAAGGACAGACCGAACACCGGGGAGCTGTTTTTT
TRBJ2-1	TRBD1	few	TRBV6-5	CASSYSGQTNEQFF	TGTGCCAGCAGTTACTCGGGACAGACGAATGAGCAGTTCTTC
TRBJ2-5	NA	NA	TRBV6-5	CASSYSAGTAKGTQYF	TGTGCCAGCAGTTACTCAGCCGGGACGGCAAAGGGGACCCAGTACTTC
TRBJ2-1	NA	few	TRBV5-1	CASLNPGSNEQFF	TGCGCCAGCTTAAACCCCGGATCCAATGAGCAGTTCTTC
TRBJ1-1	NA	few	TRBV27	CASTDLTTEAFF	TGTGCCAGCACTGATCTGACCACTGAAGCTTTCTTT
TRBJ2-1	TRBD2	few	TRBV7-2	CASSGGTGGYNEQFF	TGTGCCAGCAGCGGGGGGACGGGAGGGTACAATGAGCAGTTCTTC
TRBJ2-1	NA	few	TRBV19	CASSTLGRARSNEQFF	TGTGCCAGTAGTACCCTGGGTCGGGCGAGATCAAATGAGCAGTTCTTC
TRBJ2-6	TRBD2	NA	TRBV30	CARGEGAGANVLTF	TGTGCCCGGGGGGAGGGAGCTGGGGCCAACGTCCTGACTTTC